This T cell receptor (beta chain) was found in a study of blood T cell repertoires in COVID-19. Per the germline V gene, CDR1 is MNHEY and CDR2 is SVGEGT. The length of the CDR3 is 16 residues. V lost 0 bases to trimming and J lost 3 bases; unmatched junction nucleotides: 7. In the original analysis: Cell counts per sample came from amplifying reference gene primers. TCRdb's copy holds only in-frame clones and misses some; the assay was immunoSEQ multiplex PCR. Clone size and the V and J calls come from that table; the DNA yielded D and trimming. The sample lists over 350,000 clones, about nine tenths occurring once.

Input material: peripheral blood. The chain uses TRBV6-2 or TRBV6-3 and TRBJ2-7, with TRBD2 matching over 8 bases. This clonotype was sampled from a woman aged 30 to 39 with active or convalescent COVID-19. CDR3 sequence reads: CASSYSLRGTSYEQYF. CDR3 sequence (DNA): TGTGCCAGCAGTTACTCCTTGCGGGGGACTAGCTACGAGCAGTACTTC.